These T cell receptor beta chains were read from a single sample in a study of blood T cell repertoires in COVID-19. Sequencing used immunoSEQ multiplex PCR; TCRdb keeps in-frame clones, though not all of them. Of 140,000 to 150,000 clones listed, 84% are singletons. The sequenced material came from PBMCs or T cells enriched from blood (not recorded which). The source of these receptors is a woman between 45 and 65 years old who had been exposed to COVID-19. The CDR3 runs from the conserved cysteine through the conserved F or W. Fields, in order: V gene, J gene, D gene, clone size, CDR3 protein, CDR3 DNA. The D gene is left open where the match is weak. Clone size, where shown, is once, few, many, or a class for clones that have expanded.

v_gene: TRBV29-1
j_gene: TRBJ1-2
d_gene: TRBD1
abundance: .
CDR3aa: CSVEGHRGLGGYTF
CDR3nt: TGCAGCGTTGAGGGGCACAGGGGATTGGGTGGCTACACCTTC

v_gene: TRBV29-1
j_gene: TRBJ1-2
d_gene: TRBD1
abundance: .
CDR3aa: CSSTGTGGYGYTF
CDR3nt: TGCAGCTCCACCGGGACAGGAGGCTATGGCTACACCTTC

v_gene: TRBV27
j_gene: TRBJ2-7
d_gene: .
abundance: .
CDR3aa: CASSSTGTLSYEQYF
CDR3nt: TGTGCCAGCAGTTCTACAGGAACCCTCTCCTACGAGCAGTACTTC

v_gene: TRBV7-2
j_gene: TRBJ1-3
d_gene: TRBD1
abundance: .
CDR3aa: CASSLAGTGGGNTIYF
CDR3nt: TGTGCCAGCAGCTTAGCTGGGACAGGGGGCGGAAACACCATATATTTT

v_gene: TRBV6-5
j_gene: TRBJ2-3
d_gene: TRBD1
abundance: .
CDR3aa: CASNLRQGRADTQYF
CDR3nt: TGTGCCAGCAACCTCAGACAGGGTAGGGCAGATACGCAGTATTTT

v_gene: TRBV14
j_gene: TRBJ1-2
d_gene: .
abundance: .
CDR3aa: CASSHLDDRSLSYGYTF
CDR3nt: TGTGCCAGCAGCCACCTGGATGACAGGTCCTTAAGCTATGGCTACACCTTC

v_gene: TRBV7-9
j_gene: TRBJ1-3
d_gene: TRBD1
abundance: .
CDR3aa: CASSSSGGENTIYF
CDR3nt: TGTGCCAGCAGCTCCTCAGGGGGAGAAAACACCATATATTTT

v_gene: TRBV5-6
j_gene: TRBJ2-2
d_gene: .
abundance: .
CDR3aa: CASSQRSGTGELFF
CDR3nt: TGTGCCAGCAGCCAGAGGTCAGGGACCGGGGAGCTGTTTTTT

v_gene: TRBV30
j_gene: TRBJ1-4
d_gene: TRBD1
abundance: once
CDR3aa: CAWSPGGFEKLFF
CDR3nt: TGTGCCTGGAGTCCAGGGGGTTTCGAAAAACTGTTTTTT

v_gene: TRBV4-1
j_gene: TRBJ2-7
d_gene: .
abundance: .
CDR3aa: CASSQTRDGSSYEQYF
CDR3nt: TGCGCCAGCAGCCAGACCCGGGACGGGAGCTCCTACGAGCAGTACTTC

v_gene: TRBV7-8
j_gene: TRBJ2-7
d_gene: TRBD2
abundance: .
CDR3aa: CASSLGLAGGPYEQYF
CDR3nt: TGTGCCAGCAGCTTGGGACTAGCGGGGGGGCCCTACGAGCAGTACTTC

v_gene: TRBV5-1
j_gene: TRBJ1-6
d_gene: TRBD1
abundance: .
CDR3aa: CASSLLQGDNSPLHF
CDR3nt: TGCGCCAGCAGCTTATTACAGGGGGATAATTCACCCCTCCACTTT

v_gene: TRBV27
j_gene: TRBJ1-2
d_gene: .
abundance: .
CDR3aa: CASTRGGPPYNYGYTF
CDR3nt: TGTGCCAGCACCCGCGGGGGGCCCCCTTATAACTATGGCTACACCTTC

v_gene: TRBV19
j_gene: TRBJ2-1
d_gene: .
abundance: .
CDR3aa: CASQQGSYNEQFF
CDR3nt: TGTGCCAGCCAACAGGGCTCCTACAATGAGCAGTTCTTC

v_gene: TRBV20-1
j_gene: TRBJ1-2
d_gene: .
abundance: .
CDR3aa: CSARDYGYTF
CDR3nt: TGCAGTGCTCGGGACTATGGCTACACCTTC

v_gene: TRBV10-3
j_gene: TRBJ2-5
d_gene: .
abundance: once
CDR3aa: CAISESIVRGETQYF
CDR3nt: TGTGCCATCAGTGAGTCTATCGTTAGGGGAGAGACCCAGTACTTC

v_gene: TRBV2
j_gene: TRBJ1-1
d_gene: .
abundance: .
CDR3aa: CASSQQGRTEAFF
CDR3nt: TGTGCCAGCAGTCAACAGGGCCGCACTGAAGCTTTCTTT

v_gene: TRBV6-5
j_gene: TRBJ1-4
d_gene: .
abundance: few
CDR3aa: CASRNRIKGEKLFF
CDR3nt: TGTGCCAGCAGGAACAGGATTAAGGGGGAAAAACTGTTTTTT

v_gene: TRBV2
j_gene: TRBJ2-2
d_gene: .
abundance: once
CDR3aa: CASTRGSAGELFF
CDR3nt: TGTGCCAGCACCCGGGGGAGCGCCGGGGAGCTGTTTTTT

v_gene: TRBV7-2
j_gene: TRBJ1-5
d_gene: .
abundance: .
CDR3aa: CASSLSLDGTINQPQHF
CDR3nt: TGTGCCAGCAGCTTATCCCTTGATGGGACAATCAATCAGCCCCAGCATTTT

v_gene: TRBV4-1
j_gene: TRBJ1-2
d_gene: .
abundance: .
CDR3aa: CASSQNTPNYGYTF
CDR3nt: TGCGCCAGCAGCCAGAACACGCCTAACTATGGCTACACCTTC

v_gene: TRBV19
j_gene: TRBJ1-3
d_gene: TRBD1
abundance: .
CDR3aa: CASSAGTVVSGNTIYF
CDR3nt: TGTGCCAGTAGTGCCGGGACAGTTGTCTCTGGAAACACCATATATTTT

v_gene: TRBV7-8
j_gene: TRBJ1-4
d_gene: .
abundance: .
CDR3aa: CASSLRVPSPSANEKLFF
CDR3nt: TGTGCCAGCAGCCTCCGGGTCCCTTCCCCCTCCGCAAATGAAAAACTGTTTTTT

v_gene: TRBV14
j_gene: TRBJ1-5
d_gene: .
abundance: .
CDR3aa: CASSQNPDQPQHF
CDR3nt: TGTGCCAGCAGCCAGAACCCGGATCAGCCCCAGCATTTT

v_gene: TRBV3-1/TRBV3-2
j_gene: TRBJ1-1
d_gene: TRBD1
abundance: .
CDR3aa: CASTSGTGRTEAFF
CDR3nt: TGTGCCAGCACCTCCGGGACAGGGAGGACTGAAGCTTTCTTT

v_gene: TRBV30
j_gene: TRBJ2-2
d_gene: TRBD1
abundance: .
CDR3aa: CAVRGQRYTGELFF
CDR3nt: TGTGCCGTCAGGGGGCAAAGGTACACCGGGGAGCTGTTTTTT

v_gene: TRBV5-1
j_gene: TRBJ2-7
d_gene: TRBD1
abundance: .
CDR3aa: CASSPTGGSHEQYF
CDR3nt: TGCGCCAGCAGCCCGACAGGGGGATCCCACGAGCAGTACTTC

v_gene: TRBV29-1
j_gene: TRBJ2-1
d_gene: .
abundance: many
CDR3aa: CSVLSPFYNEQFF
CDR3nt: TGCAGCGTCTTATCTCCTTTCTACAATGAGCAGTTCTTC

v_gene: TRBV12-5
j_gene: TRBJ1-1
d_gene: .
abundance: .
CDR3aa: CASGRGSRRNTEAFF
CDR3nt: TGTGCTAGTGGCCGAGGAAGCCGACGGAACACTGAAGCTTTCTTT

v_gene: TRBV19
j_gene: TRBJ2-3
d_gene: .
abundance: .
CDR3aa: CASSITRSSSTDTQYF
CDR3nt: TGTGCCAGTAGTATTACCCGGTCCTCTAGCACAGATACGCAGTATTTT

v_gene: TRBV9
j_gene: TRBJ2-3
d_gene: .
abundance: .
CDR3aa: CASSARGMWTDTQYF
CDR3nt: TGTGCCAGCAGCGCCCGAGGGATGTGGACAGATACGCAGTATTTT

v_gene: TRBV15
j_gene: TRBJ1-1
d_gene: .
abundance: .
CDR3aa: CATSTLPGTEAFF
CDR3nt: TGTGCCACCAGCACCCTTCCGGGGACTGAAGCTTTCTTT

v_gene: TRBV4-3
j_gene: TRBJ1-1
d_gene: .
abundance: .
CDR3aa: CASSQVQGTEAFF
CDR3nt: TGCGCCAGCAGCCAGGTTCAGGGGACTGAAGCTTTCTTT

v_gene: TRBV7-2
j_gene: TRBJ2-5
d_gene: .
abundance: .
CDR3aa: CASSFMGRAQETQYF
CDR3nt: TGTGCCAGCAGCTTCATGGGCAGGGCACAAGAGACCCAGTACTTC

v_gene: TRBV5-6
j_gene: TRBJ1-5
d_gene: TRBD1
abundance: .
CDR3aa: CASGQGVGNQPQHF
CDR3nt: TGTGCCAGCGGACAGGGGGTCGGCAATCAGCCCCAGCATTTT

v_gene: TRBV6-2/TRBV6-3
j_gene: TRBJ2-7
d_gene: TRBD2
abundance: .
CDR3aa: CASSHPGVGRSAYEQYF
CDR3nt: TGTGCCAGCAGTCACCCCGGGGTCGGGAGGTCAGCATACGAGCAGTACTTC

v_gene: TRBV9
j_gene: TRBJ1-5
d_gene: .
abundance: few
CDR3aa: CASSPGGNQPQHF
CDR3nt: TGTGCCAGCAGCCCCGGGGGCAATCAGCCCCAGCATTTT